Below, 30 T cell receptor beta chains from the same sample are listed, as sequenced in a study of blood T cell repertoires in COVID-19. Repertoires were generated with immunoSEQ multiplex PCR, while TCRdb's copy carries only in-frame clones and drops some. The data contain fewer than 2,000 clones, 55% to 70% of them singletons. The sequencing sample was made of peripheral blood. The receptors stem from a man aged 65-85 years with active COVID-19.

CDR3 sequence (DNA): TGTGCCAGCAGCATGGGCAGTAACTATGGCTACACCTTC. This encodes CASSMGSNYGYTF. The chain employs TRBV6-5 and TRBJ1-2; no reliable D call. The V end was cut by 6 bases, the J end by 1 base, with 9 bases between. Germline lookup yields CDR1 MNHEY and CDR2 SVGAGI. The CDR3 has 13 amino acids.

The chain is built from TRBV5-1 and TRBJ2-3, with a weak D call TRBD1 (5 bases). V was trimmed by 4 bases and J by 6 bases, leaving 15 bases between them. This CDR3 has 14 amino acids. Germline CDR1 and CDR2: SGHRS and YFSETQ. The CDR3 loop is CASSLGQRLDTQYF. The DNA of the CDR3 is TGCGCCAGCAGCCTCGGACAAAGGCTGGATACGCAGTATTTT.

The V gene is TRBV24-1, the J gene TRBJ1-5, with 8 bases fitting TRBD1. J lost 4 bases, V lost 3 bases, and 4 bases had no gene match. This CDR3 has 15 amino acids. The germline V gene encodes CDR1 KGHDR and CDR2 SFDVKD. The chain's CDR3 is CATSDKDRDNQPQHF. The CDR3 nucleotides are TGTGCCACCAGTGATAAGGACAGGGATAATCAGCCCCAGCATTTT.

The chain carries TRBV27 and TRBJ2-3, with 11 bases fitting TRBD2. V dropped 2 bases and J dropped 0; count of bases not matched to a gene: 10. This CDR3 comprises 19 residues. From germline, CDR1 is MNHEY and CDR2 SMNVEV (reference sequence). Here the CDR3 reads CASSLSFSGGGASTDTQYF. In DNA, the CDR3 is TGTGCCAGCAGTTTAAGCTTTAGCGGGGGGGGCGCTAGCACAGATACGCAGTATTTT.

The chain employs TRBV6-2 or TRBV6-3 and TRBJ2-5, with 9 nucleotides matching TRBD1. The CDR3 is 20 residues long. Germline V CDR1 and CDR2: MNHEY, SVGEGT. V shed 0 bases and J 2 bases; nucleotides not matched to a gene: 16. CDR3 region: CASSYSARAWRTGAQETQYF. In DNA form, the CDR3 reads TGTGCCAGCAGTTACTCAGCGAGGGCCTGGAGGACAGGGGCGCAAGAGACCCAGTACTTC.

The V and J genes are TRBV6-2 or TRBV6-3 and TRBJ2-7; a possible D gene is TRBD1 (5 bases). The CDR3 length is 14 residues. Germline CDR1 is MNHEY and CDR2 is SVGEGT. Trimming pared 2 bases from V and 2 bases from J, leaving 10 bases between. CDR3 bases: TGTGCCAGCAGTTACGGAACAGGCACCTACGAGCAGTACTTC. Translated: CASSYGTGTYEQYF.

The chain carries TRBV19 and TRBJ2-3, with 8 bases matching TRBD2. This CDR3 comprises 15 residues. From germline, CDR1 is LNHDA and CDR2 SQIVND (reference sequence). Unmatched junction bases numbered 7, after V lost 3 bases and J lost 5 bases. CDR3 sequence reads: CASSISGIQKDTQYF. CDR3 coding DNA: TGTGCCAGTAGTATTAGCGGGATACAGAAAGATACGCAGTATTTT.

The chain is built from TRBV6-5 and TRBJ1-2, with TRBD1 matching 7 bases. With V trimmed by 6 bases and J by 7 bases, 8 bases remained unmatched. Per the germline V gene, CDR1 is MNHEY and CDR2 is SVGAGI. The length of the CDR3 is 13 residues. CDR3 region: CASRETGIPGYTF. The CDR3, as DNA: TGTGCCAGCAGAGAGACAGGGATCCCTGGCTACACCTTC.

The rearrangement uses TRBV3-1 (or the pseudogene TRBV3-2) and TRBJ1-2, with TRBD1 as a possible D gene (5 bases). The CDR3 has 16 amino acids. The germline V gene encodes CDR1 LGHDT and CDR2 YNNKEL (reference sequence). V was pared by 4 bases and J by 5 bases, with 20 bases between. The DNA of the CDR3 is TGTGCCAGCAGCCTCGGGGGGGTTCTCCCTGGGTATGGCTACACCTTC. Translation: CASSLGGVLPGYGYTF.

This clone ranks as large (0.1 to 1%). The chain joins TRBV6-5 to TRBJ2-1; 8 nucleotides align to TRBD2. CDR1 and CDR2 (germline): MNHEY, SVGAGI. The CDR3 is made up of 13 amino acids. The junction had 6 bases not matched to a gene; V was cut back by 8 bases and J by 6 bases. CDR3 region: CASGAGASNEQFF. In nucleotides, the CDR3 is TGTGCCAGCGGAGCGGGGGCCTCCAATGAGCAGTTCTTC.

By its share, this clone is large. The rearrangement uses TRBV10-3 and TRBJ1-1, with 7 bases that match TRBD1. The germline gives CDR1 ENHRY, CDR2 SYGVKD. The CDR3 covers 14 residues. V lost 4 bases, J lost 6 bases, and 8 bases stayed unmatched. Here the CDR3 reads CAISGATGRPEAFF. The CDR3 bases are TGTGCCATCAGTGGGGCGACAGGGCGACCTGAAGCTTTCTTT.

In its sample, this clone was seen a few times. This chain uses TRBV19 with TRBJ1-5; D is unclear. Germline-derived CDR1 and CDR2 are LNHDA and SQIVND (reference sequence). Trimming took off 8 bases at V and 0 bases at J, with 8 bases between the two ends. The CDR3 contains 13 residues. In DNA form, the CDR3 reads TGTGCCAGTCAGACTTTTAGCAATCAGCCCCAGCATTTT. This sequence encodes CASQTFSNQPQHF.

A few counts support this clone. J is TRBJ1-1 and V is TRBV29-1; 8 bases fit TRBD1. V shed 7 bases, J shed 5 bases, and the junction held 6 bases outside the gene matches. Germline V lookup: CDR1 SQVTM, CDR2 ANQGSEA. The CDR3 loop spans 12 amino acids. In nucleotides, the CDR3 is TGCAGCGCGACAGGGGAAGGGACTGAAGCTTTCTTT. This sequence encodes CSATGEGTEAFF.

This chain connects TRBV15 to TRBJ2-3, with 11 bases matching TRBD2. Germline lookup yields CDR1 LNHNV and CDR2 YYDKDF (reference sequence). With 1 base clipped from V and 4 bases from J, the junction kept 1 base outside the gene matches. This CDR3 has 15 residues. Here the CDR3 DNA reads TGTGCCACCAGCAGAGGGACTAGCGGGTCAGATACGCAGTATTTT. It encodes CATSRGTSGSDTQYF.

The chain couples TRBV5-4 to TRBJ2-2, with 11 bases matching TRBD2. CDR1 SGHNT and CDR2 YYREEE come from the germline V gene (reference sequence). The junction had 1 base not matched to a gene; V was cut back by 2 bases and J by 1 base. The CDR3 sequence is 16 residues long. The CDR3: CASSFGTSGNTGELFF. The CDR3 coding sequence is TGTGCCAGCAGCTTTGGGACTAGCGGGAACACCGGGGAGCTGTTTTTT.

J is TRBJ1-5 and V is TRBV5-8, with TRBD1 matching 11 bases. CDR1 and CDR2 (germline): SGHTS, YDEGEE. The length of the CDR3 is 17 residues. Germline trimming cut 3 bases from V and 2 bases from J; bases unmatched to any gene: 7. The CDR3 nucleotides are TGTGCCAGCAGCTCGAGTATGGGACAGGGGGGCAATCAGCCCCAGCATTTT. Protein sequence: CASSSSMGQGGNQPQHF.

By proportion, this clone is large. The genes are TRBV18 and TRBJ2-7; D unresolved. Trimming cost V 0 bases and J 4 bases, with 10 bases left between them. Germline assignment: CDR1 KGHSH and CDR2 LQKENI. The CDR3 runs 14 residues. The CDR3 DNA sequence: TGTGCCAGCTCACCACCCGGCAGCGATTACGAGCAGTACTTC. As protein: CASSPPGSDYEQYF.

The rearrangement joins TRBV6-5 to TRBJ1-2; TRBD1 aligns across 9 bases. This CDR3 spans 15 amino acids. V lost 6 bases and J lost 2; bases outside the gene matches: 7. CDR1 is MNHEY and CDR2 is SVGAGI in the germline V gene. The CDR3 region is CASSLGTGTNYGYTF. The CDR3 bases are TGTGCCAGCAGCCTTGGGACAGGGACAAACTATGGCTACACCTTC.

The chain recombines TRBV6-6 with TRBJ1-1; maybe TRBD1 (5 bases). The CDR3 covers 13 residues. V dropped 0 bases and J dropped 4 bases, with 6 bases sitting between them. Germline CDR1 MNHNY, CDR2 SVGAGI (reference sequence). CDR3 DNA sequence: TGTGCCAGCAGTTACTCCCAGGGCACTGAAGCTTTCTTT. Protein: CASSYSQGTEAFF.

The chain has TRBV5-4 and TRBJ2-1, with 7 bases that match TRBD2. The V gene's germline CDR1 is SGHNT and CDR2 YYREEE (reference sequence). The CDR3 spans 15 residues. V dropped 0 bases and J dropped 4; count of bases not matched to a gene: 4. The CDR3 sequence is CASSLGGSRYNEQFF. CDR3 nucleotide sequence: TGTGCCAGCAGCTTGGGCGGGAGTCGGTACAATGAGCAGTTCTTC. Variable domain in full (rest from reference TRBV5-4 and TRBJ2-1): ETGVTQSPTHLIKTRGQQVTLRCSSQSGHNTVSWYQQALGQGPQFIFQYYREEENGRGNFPPRFSGLQFPNYSSELNVNALELDDSALYLCASSLGGSRYNEQFFGPGTRLTVL.

The chain has TRBV27 and TRBJ1-2; tentatively, D is TRBD1 (6 bases). Trimming removed 5 bases at V and 4 bases at J, with 14 bases between. Germline CDR1 MNHEY, CDR2 SMNVEV (reference sequence). The CDR3 runs to 14 residues. The CDR3 sequence: CASSVMQGTYGYTF. CDR3 nucleotide sequence: TGTGCCAGCAGTGTAATGCAGGGGACCTATGGCTACACCTTC.

This clone has a single count. This chain links TRBV27 with TRBJ2-1; TRBD2 agrees at 8 bases. The germline CDR1 and CDR2 sequences are MNHEY and SMNVEV (reference sequence). This CDR3 is 14 amino acids long. Trimming cost V 7 bases and J 7 bases; bases outside gene matches: 9. This chain's CDR3 is CASTEREPGNEQFF. DNA of the CDR3: TGTGCCAGCACGGAGCGGGAGCCGGGTAATGAGCAGTTCTTC.

CDR3 DNA sequence: TGTGCCAGCAGCTTAGAAGGGGGCGCATACCGGGGCTACACCTTC. This sequence encodes CASSLEGGAYRGYTF. The chain recombines TRBV11-2 with TRBJ1-2; the match to TRBD1 covers 7 bases. Germline V gene lookup returns CDR1 SGHAT and CDR2 FQNNGV. Germline trimming cut 0 bases from V and 8 bases from J; bases unmatched to any gene: 9. This CDR3 contains 15 residues. The complete variable domain, with remaining parts taken from reference TRBV11-2 and TRBJ1-2, reads EAGVAQSPRYKIIEKRQSVAFWCNPISGHATLYWYQQILGQGPKLLIQFQNNGVVDDSQLPKDRFSAERLKGVDSTLKIQPAKLEDSAVYLCASSLEGGAYRGYTFGSGTRLTVV.

This CDR3 is CASSWRDRSYEQYF. The CDR3 DNA reads TGTGCCAGCAGCTGGAGAGACAGGTCCTACGAGCAGTACTTC. V usage is TRBV13 and J usage is TRBJ2-7; D possibly corresponds to TRBD1 (6 bases). This CDR3 has 14 residues. Germline values: CDR1 PRHDT, CDR2 FYEKMQ (reference sequence). Trimming removed 4 bases at V and 1 base at J, with 11 bases between.

This clone turned up a few times. The chain recombines TRBV5-1 with TRBJ1-5; 8 bases align to TRBD1. The germline V gene encodes CDR1 SGHRS and CDR2 YFSETQ. V was pared by 6 bases and J by 3 bases, with 5 bases of the junction left unmatched. The CDR3 totals 14 residues. Here the CDR3 reads CASKDQGANQPQHF. As DNA, the CDR3 is TGCGCCAGCAAAGATCAGGGGGCCAATCAGCCCCAGCATTTT. Full variable domain (outside the CDR3, taken from reference TRBV5-1 and TRBJ1-5): KAGVTQTPRYLIKTRGQQVTLSCSPISGHRSVSWYQQTPGQGLQFLFEYFSETQRNKGNFPGRFSGRQFSNSRSEMNVSTLELGDSALYLCASKDQGANQPQHFGDGTRLSIL.

Within the sample, this clone is large. The rearrangement joins TRBV24-1 to TRBJ1-2; no clear D. The CDR3 is made up of 13 amino acids. V gave up 8 bases and J gave up 3 bases, with 12 bases separating them. Germline V gene sequence: CDR1 KGHDR, CDR2 SFDVKD. This CDR3 reads CATKKSGYYGYTF. The CDR3 DNA sequence: TGTGCCACCAAGAAATCCGGGTACTATGGCTACACCTTC.

This sequence joins TRBV5-1 and TRBJ2-7, with unresolved D. Germline-derived CDR1 and CDR2 are SGHRS and YFSETQ. Trimming took off 5 bases at V and 0 bases at J, with 6 bases between the two ends. The CDR3 runs to 12 residues. CDR3 nucleotide sequence: TGCGCCAGCAGGGCTAGCTCCTACGAGCAGTACTTC. It is translated as CASRASSYEQYF.

The chain links TRBV4-1 to TRBJ1-5; TRBD1 matches at 8 bases. Germline loops: CDR1 MGHRA, CDR2 YSYEKL. After removal of 4 bases from V and 5 bases from J, the junction contained 4 bases not matched to a gene. CDR3 length equals 14 residues. CDR3 sequence reads: CASSRTGRYQPQHF. The DNA of the CDR3 is TGCGCCAGCAGCCGGACAGGGAGGTATCAGCCCCAGCATTTT.

In nucleotides, the CDR3 is TGTGCCAGCAGCCGGGACAGGGGCTTCGGTACGCAGTATTTT. This codes for CASSRDRGFGTQYF. The chain combines TRBV7-2 with TRBJ2-3; 10 nucleotides agree with TRBD1. The germline gives CDR1 SGHTA, CDR2 FQGNSA. The CDR3 runs to 14 residues. Trimming took 5 bases from V and 8 from J; bases not matched to a gene: 7.

CDR3 DNA sequence: TGTGCCAGCAGCCAAGAGTTCACCGAGACTAGCGGGGGGGGCACCGGGGAGCTGTTTTTT. Its protein product is CASSQEFTETSGGGTGELFF. J is TRBJ2-2 and V is TRBV3-1 (or the pseudogene TRBV3-2), with TRBD2 matching 14 bases. J was trimmed by 4 bases and V by 0 bases; bases with no gene match: 10. This CDR3 contains 20 residues. Germline lookup yields CDR1 LGHDT and CDR2 YNNKEL (reference sequence).